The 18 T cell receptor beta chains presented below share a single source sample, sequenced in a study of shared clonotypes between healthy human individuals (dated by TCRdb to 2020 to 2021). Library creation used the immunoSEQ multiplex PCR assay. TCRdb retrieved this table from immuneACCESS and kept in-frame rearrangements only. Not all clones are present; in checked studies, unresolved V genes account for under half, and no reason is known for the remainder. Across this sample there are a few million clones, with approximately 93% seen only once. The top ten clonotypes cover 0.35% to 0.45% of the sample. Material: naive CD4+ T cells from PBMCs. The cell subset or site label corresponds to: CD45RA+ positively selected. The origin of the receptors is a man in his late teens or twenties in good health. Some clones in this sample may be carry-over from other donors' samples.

The CDR3 region has the DNA TGCGCCAGCAGCCAAGATTCGGGACTAGCCCAGAGCTCCTACAATGAGCAGTTCTTC. Protein sequence: CASSQDSGLAQSSYNEQFF. The chain couples TRBV4-3 to TRBJ2-1; 9 positions agree with TRBD2. The germline gives CDR1 LGHNA, CDR2 YSLEER. The CDR3 contains 19 residues. V lost 0 bases, J lost 0 bases, and 9 bases stayed unmatched.

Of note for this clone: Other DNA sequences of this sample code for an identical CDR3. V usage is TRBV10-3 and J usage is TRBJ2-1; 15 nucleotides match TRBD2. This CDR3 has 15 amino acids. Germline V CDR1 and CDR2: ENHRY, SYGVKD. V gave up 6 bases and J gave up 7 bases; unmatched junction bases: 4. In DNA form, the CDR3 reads TGTGCCATCAGCCCCGGACTAGCGGGAGGGAATGAGCAGTTCTTC. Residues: CAISPGLAGGNEQFF.

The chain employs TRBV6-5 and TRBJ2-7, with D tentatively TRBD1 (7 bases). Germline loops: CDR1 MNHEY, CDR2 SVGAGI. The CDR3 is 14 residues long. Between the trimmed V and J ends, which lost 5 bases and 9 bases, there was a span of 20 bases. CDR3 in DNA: TGTGCCAGCAGTCCGACAGGGACTTGGCCCCCGCAGTACTTC. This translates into CASSPTGTWPPQYF.

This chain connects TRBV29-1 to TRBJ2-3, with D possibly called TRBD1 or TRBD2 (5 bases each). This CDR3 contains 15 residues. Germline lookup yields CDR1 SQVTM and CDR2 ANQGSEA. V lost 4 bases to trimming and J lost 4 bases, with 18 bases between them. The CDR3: CSVGGGFSRADTQYF. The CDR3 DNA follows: TGCAGCGTTGGGGGCGGGTTCTCCAGGGCAGATACGCAGTATTTT.

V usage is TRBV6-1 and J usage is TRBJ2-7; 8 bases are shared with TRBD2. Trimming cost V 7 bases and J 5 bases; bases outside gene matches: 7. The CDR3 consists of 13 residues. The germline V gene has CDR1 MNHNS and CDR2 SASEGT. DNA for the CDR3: TGTGCCAGCAAAAGCGGGAGTATCCACGAGCAGTACTTC. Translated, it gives CASKSGSIHEQYF.

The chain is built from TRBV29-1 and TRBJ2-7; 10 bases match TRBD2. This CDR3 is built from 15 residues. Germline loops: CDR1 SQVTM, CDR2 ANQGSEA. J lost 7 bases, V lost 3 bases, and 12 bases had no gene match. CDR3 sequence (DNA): TGCAGCGTTGACTTAGCGGGAGGACCCATCGGGGAGCAGTACTTC. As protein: CSVDLAGGPIGEQYF.

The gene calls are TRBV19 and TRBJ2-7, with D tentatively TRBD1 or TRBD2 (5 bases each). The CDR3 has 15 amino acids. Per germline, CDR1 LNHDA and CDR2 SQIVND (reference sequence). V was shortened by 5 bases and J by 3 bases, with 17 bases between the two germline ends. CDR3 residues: CASSRRDGGNYEQYF. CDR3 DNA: TGTGCCAGTAGTCGTCGGGACGGCGGAAACTACGAGCAGTACTTC.

The CDR3 here is CASRLTGNHEQYF. The CDR3 DNA sequence: TGTGCCAGCCGTTTAACAGGGAACCACGAGCAGTACTTC. The gene calls are TRBV6-1 and TRBJ2-7; D is perhaps TRBD1 (6 bases). V was shortened by 8 bases and J by 5 bases, with 16 bases between the two germline ends. This CDR3 is built from 13 residues. Per the germline V gene, CDR1 is MNHNS and CDR2 is SASEGT.

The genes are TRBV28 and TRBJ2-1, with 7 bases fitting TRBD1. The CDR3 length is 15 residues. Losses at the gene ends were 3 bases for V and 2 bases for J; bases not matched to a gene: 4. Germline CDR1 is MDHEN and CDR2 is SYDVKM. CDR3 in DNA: TGTGCCAGCAGTTTTGAAGGGGGCACCTACAATGAGCAGTTCTTC. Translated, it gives CASSFEGGTYNEQFF.

The CDR3 region is CASSLPNSETDTQYF. The CDR3 DNA reads TGCGCCAGCAGCTTGCCTAACTCAGAGACAGATACGCAGTATTTT. V gene TRBV5-1 combines with J gene TRBJ2-3, with unresolved D. The germline gives CDR1 SGHRS, CDR2 YFSETQ. This CDR3 is built from 15 residues. Trimming pared 1 base from V and 3 bases from J, leaving 12 bases between. Together with reference TRBV5-1 and TRBJ2-3, the CDR3 gives the full variable domain: KAGVTQTPRYLIKTRGQQVTLSCSPISGHRSVSWYQQTPGQGLQFLFEYFSETQRNKGNFPGRFSGRQFSNSRSEMNVSTLELGDSALYLCASSLPNSETDTQYFGPGTRLTVL.

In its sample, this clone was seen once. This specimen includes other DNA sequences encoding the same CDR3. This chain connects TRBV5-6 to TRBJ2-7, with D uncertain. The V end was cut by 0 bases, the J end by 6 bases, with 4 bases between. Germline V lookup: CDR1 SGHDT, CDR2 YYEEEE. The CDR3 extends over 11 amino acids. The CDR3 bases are TGTGCCAGCAGCTTGGCCCGCGAGCAGTACTTC. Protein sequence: CASSLAREQYF.

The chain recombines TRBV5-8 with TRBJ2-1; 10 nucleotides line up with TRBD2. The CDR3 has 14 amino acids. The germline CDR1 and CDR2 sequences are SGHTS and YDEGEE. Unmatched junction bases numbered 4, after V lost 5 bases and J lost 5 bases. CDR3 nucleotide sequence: TGTGCCAGCAGGCGGACTAGCGGCAACAATGAGCAGTTCTTC. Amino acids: CASRRTSGNNEQFF.

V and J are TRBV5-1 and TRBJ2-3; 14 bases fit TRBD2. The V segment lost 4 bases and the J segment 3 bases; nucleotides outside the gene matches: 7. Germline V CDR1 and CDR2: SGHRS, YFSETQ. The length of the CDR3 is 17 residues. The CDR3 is CASSQGLAGVLTDTQYF. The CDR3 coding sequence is TGCGCCAGCAGCCAGGGACTAGCGGGAGTTTTGACAGATACGCAGTATTTT.

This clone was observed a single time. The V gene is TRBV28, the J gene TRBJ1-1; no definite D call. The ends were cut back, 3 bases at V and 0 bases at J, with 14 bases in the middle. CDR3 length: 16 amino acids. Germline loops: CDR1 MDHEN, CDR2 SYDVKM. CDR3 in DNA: TGTGCCAGCAGTTTGCCTGTTGGGCGGTTGAACACTGAAGCTTTCTTT. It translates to CASSLPVGRLNTEAFF.

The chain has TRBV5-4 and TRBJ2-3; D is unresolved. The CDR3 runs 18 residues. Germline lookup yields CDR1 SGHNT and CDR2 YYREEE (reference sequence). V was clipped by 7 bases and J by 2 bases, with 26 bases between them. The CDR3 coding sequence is TGTGCCAGCCCCTCCTCCGGCTCTAAAAACCCCAACACAGATACGCAGTATTTT. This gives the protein CASPSSGSKNPNTDTQYF.

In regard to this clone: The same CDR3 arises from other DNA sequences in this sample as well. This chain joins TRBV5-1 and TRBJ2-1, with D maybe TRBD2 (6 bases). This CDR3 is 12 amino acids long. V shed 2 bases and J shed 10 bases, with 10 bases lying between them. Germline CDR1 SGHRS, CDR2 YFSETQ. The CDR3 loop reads CASSLGGQEQFF. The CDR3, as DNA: TGCGCCAGCAGCTTAGGAGGGCAAGAGCAGTTCTTC.

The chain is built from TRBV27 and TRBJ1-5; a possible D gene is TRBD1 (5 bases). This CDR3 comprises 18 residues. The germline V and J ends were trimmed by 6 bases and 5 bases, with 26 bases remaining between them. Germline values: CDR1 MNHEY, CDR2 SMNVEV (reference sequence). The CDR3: CASSKKLGEGRFHQPQHF. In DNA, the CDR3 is TGTGCCAGCAGCAAAAAGTTGGGTGAGGGGAGGTTCCATCAGCCCCAGCATTTT.

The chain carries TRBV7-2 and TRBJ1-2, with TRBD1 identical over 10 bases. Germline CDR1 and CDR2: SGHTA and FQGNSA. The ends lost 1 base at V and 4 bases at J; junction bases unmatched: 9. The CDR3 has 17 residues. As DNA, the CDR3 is TGTGCCAGCAGCTTAGTCGGGACAGGGGCCTTACCCTATGGCTACACCTTC. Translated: CASSLVGTGALPYGYTF.